Below, 21 T cell receptor beta chains from the same sample are listed, as sequenced in a study of OX40 agonist ivuxolimab in advanced cancers. The data were produced by immunoSEQ multiplex PCR, yet TCRdb's version contains in-frame clones alone and is incomplete. The sample has 72,000 or so clones, 81% seen once. This specimen was CD4+ or CD8+ T cells sorted from blood, taken in a trial of the OX40 agonist ivuxolimab. The receptors were sampled from an adult with an advanced solid tumor such as melanoma, head and neck, liver or kidney cancer.

This clone showed up just once. The chain is built from TRBV5-5 and TRBJ1-1; the D gene is possibly TRBD1 (6 bases). This CDR3 spans 13 amino acids. The V gene's germline CDR1 is SGHKS and CDR2 YYEKEE (reference sequence). The germline V and J ends were trimmed by 3 bases and 10 bases, with 16 bases remaining between them. CDR3 protein: CASSSRGGGLAFF. DNA for the CDR3: TGTGCCAGCAGCTCCAGGGGAGGGGGTTTAGCTTTCTTT. The full variable domain, with the rest looked up from reference TRBV5-5 and TRBJ1-1, is DAGVTQSPTHLIKTRGQQVTLRCSPISGHKSVSWYQQVLGQGPQFIFQYYEKEERGRGNFPDRFSARQFPNYSSELNVNALLLGDSALYLCASSSRGGGLAFFGQGTRLTVV.

The V gene is TRBV6-1, the J gene TRBJ2-3; D remains unclear. V gave up 6 bases and J gave up 4 bases, with 11 bases separating them. CDR3 size: 13 residues. Germline V gives CDR1 MNHNS, CDR2 SASEGT. CDR3 loop: CASSGRVADTQYF. The CDR3 bases are TGTGCCAGCAGCGGCCGGGTGGCAGATACGCAGTATTTT.

This clone was found a few times. This chain uses TRBV4-2 with TRBJ1-2; D might be TRBD1 (6 bases). This CDR3 region has 16 residues. V lost 0 bases and J 5 bases, leaving 16 bases between the germline ends. Germline V lookup: CDR1 LGHNA, CDR2 YNFKEQ. The CDR3 sequence is CASSQDLTGTIYGYTF. As DNA, the CDR3 is TGTGCCAGCAGCCAAGATCTTACGGGGACAATATATGGCTACACCTTC.

The chain has TRBV2 and TRBJ2-2; 7 positions match TRBD1. CDR1 is SNHLY and CDR2 is FYNNEI in the germline V gene. This CDR3 has 14 residues. J was trimmed by 2 bases and V by 7 bases; bases with no gene match: 4. The CDR3 nucleotides are TGTGCCAGCAAAGGACAGGCAAACACCGGGGAGCTGTTTTTT. It specifies CASKGQANTGELFF.

The chain has TRBV7-2 and TRBJ2-6, with 10 bases matching TRBD2. Losses at the gene ends were 4 bases for V and 2 bases for J; bases not matched to a gene: 8. Germline V gene data show CDR1 as SGHTA and CDR2 as FQGNSA. The CDR3 has 18 residues. CDR3 loop: CASSSIAGGLAGANVLTF. CDR3 DNA sequence: TGTGCCAGCAGCTCTATAGCGGGAGGCCTAGCTGGGGCCAACGTCCTGACTTTC.

This chain joins TRBV4-2 and TRBJ2-5, with TRBD1 matching over 7 bases. The J call may be incorrect, as the DNA end agrees better with TRBJ2-7. The germline V gene encodes CDR1 LGHNA and CDR2 YNFKEQ. The CDR3 extends over 16 amino acids. The CDR3 reads CASSQEPVDRPYEQYF. The CDR3 region has the DNA TGTGCCAGCAGCCAAGAGCCAGTGGACAGGCCCTACGAGCAGTACTTC.

J is TRBJ1-2 and V is TRBV5-4, with 10 positions matching TRBD1. Germline V gene sequence: CDR1 SGHNT, CDR2 YYREEE (reference sequence). The CDR3 loop spans 14 amino acids. Trimming took 0 bases from V and 7 from J; bases not matched to a gene: 3. DNA for the CDR3: TGTGCCAGCAGCTTGGGACAGGGGGCGTTTGGCTACACCTTC. It is translated as CASSLGQGAFGYTF.

The chain combines TRBV4-1 with TRBJ1-5; D not resolved. Germline CDR1 and CDR2: MGHRA and YSYEKL. Trimming took 4 bases from V and 2 from J, leaving 18 bases between them. This CDR3 has 17 amino acids. CDR3 loop: CASSPRIYPWGNQPQHF. CDR3 sequence (DNA): TGCGCCAGCAGCCCGCGGATCTATCCTTGGGGCAATCAGCCCCAGCATTTT.

This chain uses TRBV11-3 with TRBJ2-3; maybe TRBD1 (6 bases). CDR1 is SGHNT, CDR2 YENEEA, per germline. V was shortened by 4 bases and J by 2 bases, with 16 bases between the two germline ends. The CDR3 is 16 amino acids. The CDR3 DNA is TGTGCCAGCAGCTCACAACAGGGCTTTCCCACAGATACGCAGTATTTT. Residues: CASSSQQGFPTDTQYF. Full variable domain (outside the CDR3, taken from reference TRBV11-3 and TRBJ2-3): EAGVVQSPRYKIIEKKQPVAFWCNPISGHNTLYWYLQNLGQGPELLIRYENEEAVDDSQLPKDRFSAERLKGVDSTLKIQPAELGDSAVYLCASSSQQGFPTDTQYFGPGTRLTVL.

The chain has TRBV2 and TRBJ2-7; 11 nucleotides align to TRBD2. The CDR3 spans 14 residues. Germline trimming cut 5 bases from V and 3 bases from J; bases unmatched to any gene: 3. Germline V gives CDR1 SNHLY, CDR2 FYNNEI. The CDR3 bases are TGTGCCAGCAGTCGGACTAGCGGGCTCTACGAGCAGTACTTC. Residues: CASSRTSGLYEQYF.

The CDR3 is CASSDRANEQFF. The CDR3 DNA is TGTGCCAGCAGTGACAGAGCAAATGAGCAGTTCTTC. The rearrangement uses TRBV6-1 and TRBJ2-1, with D unclear. Trimming took 3 bases from V and 7 from J, leaving 7 bases between them. The CDR3 is 12 amino acids. Germline CDR1 and CDR2: MNHNS and SASEGT.

The rearrangement joins TRBV30 to TRBJ1-2, with a tentative D call TRBD1 (5 bases). V shed 0 bases and J shed 4 bases, with 6 bases lying between them. Germline-derived CDR1 and CDR2 are GTSNPN and SVGIG (reference sequence). This CDR3 is built from 12 residues. DNA for the CDR3: TGTGCCTGGAGTGTGGGGCGCTATGGCTACACCTTC. Translation gives CAWSVGRYGYTF.

The chain employs TRBV19 and TRBJ2-1; 7 nucleotides align to TRBD2. With 5 bases clipped from V and 0 bases from J, the junction kept 7 bases outside the gene matches. The V gene's germline CDR1 is LNHDA and CDR2 SQIVND (reference sequence). The CDR3 consists of 16 residues. The chain's CDR3 is CASSSSSGNSYNEQFF. The CDR3 nucleotides read TGTGCCAGTAGTTCCTCGAGCGGGAACTCCTACAATGAGCAGTTCTTC.

Notes on this clone: At one end the junction does not follow the germline gene, possibly because of a read error. The J gene is TRBJ1-5, the V gene TRBV18; tentative D call: TRBD1 (6 bases). Germline lookup yields CDR1 KGHSH and CDR2 LQKENI. This CDR3 has 14 residues. The CDR3 here is CASSPPRRDTGLYF. DNA for the CDR3: TGTGCCAGCTCACCTCCTCGCCGGGACACGGGCTTGTATTTT.

The rearrangement links TRBV6-5 to TRBJ1-1, with 7 bases that match TRBD1. CDR1 MNHEY and CDR2 SVGAGI come from the germline V gene. This CDR3 contains 15 residues. Germline trimming cut 2 bases from V and 2 bases from J; bases unmatched to any gene: 5. The CDR3 coding sequence is TGTGCCAGCAGTTACCAGGGACAGCTTAACACTGAAGCTTTCTTT. Encoded protein: CASSYQGQLNTEAFF.

This clone has a single count. The CDR3 reads CASSFRQGGWETQYF. Here the CDR3 DNA reads TGTGCCAGCAGCTTCCGACAGGGTGGGTGGGAGACCCAGTACTTC. The rearrangement links TRBV7-6 to TRBJ2-5, with 7 bases matching TRBD1. Germline values: CDR1 SGHVS, CDR2 FNYEAQ. The length of the CDR3 is 15 residues. With 3 bases clipped from V and 5 bases from J, the junction kept 9 bases outside the gene matches.

J is TRBJ2-4 and V is TRBV2; 8 nucleotides align to TRBD1. After removal of 6 bases from V and 6 bases from J, the junction contained 7 bases not matched to a gene. The CDR3 is made up of 14 amino acids. Looked up from germline, CDR1 is SNHLY and CDR2 is FYNNEI. The DNA of the CDR3 is TGTGCCAGCAGCGGCCGGACAGGGAGAAACATTCAGTACTTC. As protein: CASSGRTGRNIQYF.

The chain joins TRBV6-4 to TRBJ2-3, with 8 bases fitting TRBD1. In germline, CDR1 is MRHNA, CDR2 SNTAGT. This CDR3 is 15 amino acids long. J gave up 4 bases and V 3 bases, and 6 bases lay outside the gene matches. CDR3 DNA sequence: TGTGCCAGCAGTGAAAGGGCAGGGGGCTCAGATACGCAGTATTTT. The encoded protein is CASSERAGGSDTQYF.

The chain recombines TRBV27 with TRBJ1-1; tentatively, D is TRBD1 (5 bases). V gave up 2 bases and J gave up 6 bases, with 10 bases separating them. This CDR3 region has 13 residues. Looked up from germline, CDR1 is MNHEY and CDR2 is SMNVEV (reference sequence). CDR3 DNA sequence: TGTGCCAGCAGTTTAGTGCCGGGGGCTGAAGCTTTCTTT. As protein: CASSLVPGAEAFF.

The chain joins TRBV27 to TRBJ1-1; the match to TRBD1 covers 7 bases. Germline values: CDR1 MNHEY, CDR2 SMNVEV (reference sequence). V lost 2 bases to trimming and J lost 6 bases; unmatched junction nucleotides: 6. The CDR3 extends over 14 amino acids. CDR3 residues: CASSLLGQAPEAFF. DNA for the CDR3: TGTGCCAGCAGTTTACTCGGACAGGCCCCTGAAGCTTTCTTT.

The chain uses TRBV7-7 and TRBJ2-5; tentatively, D is TRBD2 (6 bases). Germline V gene data show CDR1 as SSHAT and CDR2 as FNYEAQ (reference sequence). The V end was cut by 1 base, the J end by 0 bases, with 15 bases between. CDR3 length: 17 amino acids. Here the CDR3 DNA reads TGTGCCAGCAGCTTAGGCCATAGCGGAGGGGACCAAGAGACCCAGTACTTC. This encodes CASSLGHSGGDQETQYF.